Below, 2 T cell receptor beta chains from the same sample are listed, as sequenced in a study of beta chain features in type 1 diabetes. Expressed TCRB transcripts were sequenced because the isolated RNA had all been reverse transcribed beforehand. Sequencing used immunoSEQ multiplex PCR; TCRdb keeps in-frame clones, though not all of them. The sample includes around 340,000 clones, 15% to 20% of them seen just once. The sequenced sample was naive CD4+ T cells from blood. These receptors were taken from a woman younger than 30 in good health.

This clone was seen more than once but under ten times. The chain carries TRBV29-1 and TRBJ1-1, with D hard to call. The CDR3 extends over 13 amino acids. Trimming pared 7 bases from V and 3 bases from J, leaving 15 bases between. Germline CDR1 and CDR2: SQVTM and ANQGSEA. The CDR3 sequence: CSGARLRDTEAFF. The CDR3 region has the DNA TGCAGCGGCGCCCGCCTGCGGGACACTGAAGCTTTCTTT.

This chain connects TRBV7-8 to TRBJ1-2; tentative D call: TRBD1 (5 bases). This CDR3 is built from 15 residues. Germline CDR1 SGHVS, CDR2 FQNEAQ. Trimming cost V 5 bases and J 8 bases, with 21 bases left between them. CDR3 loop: CASSGRMGLRVGYTF. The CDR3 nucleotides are TGTGCCAGCAGCGGCCGAATGGGCCTCAGGGTCGGCTACACCTTC.